There are many counts of the clone carrying this T cell receptor beta chain. Its antigen is undetermined. The data are from a study of T cells in Graves' hyperthyroidism and ophthalmopathy. Notes on the study in general: Most clonotypes that expanded in the thyroid above 0.001 also showed up in blood.

Researchers took RNA transcripts and amplified the TCR beta CDR3 regions from them. HTBI primers drove first-round RT-PCR of the TCR CDR3. TCRdb used MiXCR to reprocess the multiplex PCR reads, holding one entry per CDR3 protein. The sample includes more than 500,000 distinct CDR3 sequences, around 15% of them seen just once. The sequencing sample was made of blood. The receptor was derived from a woman in her thirties or forties with Graves' hyperthyroidism.

The CDR3: CAWSTGNEQFF. In nucleotides, the CDR3 is TGTGCCTGGAGTACAGGCAATGAGCAGTTCTTC. The rearrangement uses TRBV30 and TRBJ2-1; possible D gene TRBD1, 5 bases. The germline CDR1 and CDR2 sequences are GTSNPN and SVGIG (reference sequence). This CDR3 is built from 11 residues. The V end was cut by 2 bases, the J end by 6 bases, with 5 bases between.